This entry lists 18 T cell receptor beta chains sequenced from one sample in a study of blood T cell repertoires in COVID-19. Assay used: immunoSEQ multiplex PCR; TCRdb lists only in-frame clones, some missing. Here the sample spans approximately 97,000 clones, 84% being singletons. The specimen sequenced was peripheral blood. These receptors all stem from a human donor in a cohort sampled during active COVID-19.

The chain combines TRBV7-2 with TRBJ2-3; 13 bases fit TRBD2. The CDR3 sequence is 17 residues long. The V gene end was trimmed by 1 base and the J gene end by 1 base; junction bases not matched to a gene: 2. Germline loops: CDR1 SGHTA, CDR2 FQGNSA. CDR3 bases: TGTGCCAGCAGCTTAGTTGGGACTAGCGGGGGCACAGATACGCAGTATTTT. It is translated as CASSLVGTSGGTDTQYF. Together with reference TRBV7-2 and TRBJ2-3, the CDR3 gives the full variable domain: GAGVSQSPSNKVTEKGKDVELRCDPISGHTALYWYRQSLGQGLEFLIYFQGNSAPDKSGLPSDRFSAERTGGSVSTLTIQRTQQEDSAVYLCASSLVGTSGGTDTQYFGPGTRLTVL.

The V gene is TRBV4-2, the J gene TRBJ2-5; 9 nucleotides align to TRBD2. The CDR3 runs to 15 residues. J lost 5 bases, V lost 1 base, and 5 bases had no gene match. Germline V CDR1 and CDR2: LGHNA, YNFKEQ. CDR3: CASSQGRLAEETQYF. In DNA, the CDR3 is TGTGCCAGCAGCCAAGGCAGACTAGCGGAGGAGACCCAGTACTTC.

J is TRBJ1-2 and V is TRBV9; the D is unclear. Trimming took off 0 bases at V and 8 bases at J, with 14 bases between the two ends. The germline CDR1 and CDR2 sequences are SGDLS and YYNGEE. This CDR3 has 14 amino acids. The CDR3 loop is CASSVDWGGWGYTF. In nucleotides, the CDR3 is TGTGCCAGCAGCGTAGATTGGGGAGGTTGGGGCTACACCTTC.

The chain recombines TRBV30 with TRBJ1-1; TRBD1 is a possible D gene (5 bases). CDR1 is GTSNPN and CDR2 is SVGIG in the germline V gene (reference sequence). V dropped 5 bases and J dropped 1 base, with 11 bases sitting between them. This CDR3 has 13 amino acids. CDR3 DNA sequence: TGTGCCTGGCGATACAGGTCGAACACTGAAGCTTTCTTT. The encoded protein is CAWRYRSNTEAFF.

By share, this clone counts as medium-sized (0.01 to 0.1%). CDR3 amino acids: CASSQDPGQGAAPGRDTQYF. The CDR3 region has the DNA TGCGCCAGCAGCCAAGATCCGGGACAGGGGGCGGCCCCTGGCAGAGATACGCAGTATTTT. The J gene is TRBJ2-3, the V gene TRBV4-1, with 12 positions matching TRBD1. Per germline, CDR1 MGHRA and CDR2 YSYEKL. The CDR3 is 20 amino acids. With V trimmed by 0 bases and J by 5 bases, 15 bases remained unmatched.

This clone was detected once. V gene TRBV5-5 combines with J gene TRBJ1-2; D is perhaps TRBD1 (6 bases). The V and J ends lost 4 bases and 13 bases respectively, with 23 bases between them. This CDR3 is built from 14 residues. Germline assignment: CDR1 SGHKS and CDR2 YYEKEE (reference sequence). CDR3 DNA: TGTGCCAGCAGCGTATCTTACCGGGACATATGGGGCACCTTC. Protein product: CASSVSYRDIWGTF. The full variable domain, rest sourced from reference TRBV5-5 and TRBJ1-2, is DAGVTQSPTHLIKTRGQQVTLRCSPISGHKSVSWYQQVLGQGPQFIFQYYEKEERGRGNFPDRFSARQFPNYSSELNVNALLLGDSALYLCASSVSYRDIWGTFGSGTRLTVV.

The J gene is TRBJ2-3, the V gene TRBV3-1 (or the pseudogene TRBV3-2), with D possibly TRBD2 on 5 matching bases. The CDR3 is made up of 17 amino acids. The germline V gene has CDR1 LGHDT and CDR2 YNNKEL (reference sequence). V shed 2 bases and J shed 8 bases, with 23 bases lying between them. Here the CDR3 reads CASSQSWVTRTPGTQYF. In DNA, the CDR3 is TGTGCCAGCAGCCAAAGTTGGGTCACTAGGACCCCCGGTACGCAGTATTTT.

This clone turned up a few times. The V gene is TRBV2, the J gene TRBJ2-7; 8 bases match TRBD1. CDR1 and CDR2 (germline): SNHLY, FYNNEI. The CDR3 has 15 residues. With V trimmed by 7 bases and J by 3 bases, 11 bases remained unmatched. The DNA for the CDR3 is TGTGCCAGCACCGACCTATCAGGACAGGGCTACGAGCAGTACTTC. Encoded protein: CASTDLSGQGYEQYF.

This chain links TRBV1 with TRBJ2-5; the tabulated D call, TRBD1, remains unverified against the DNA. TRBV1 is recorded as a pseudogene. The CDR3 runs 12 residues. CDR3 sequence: CTSSGGCKTQYF. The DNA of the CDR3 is TGCACCAGCAGCGGGGGCTGCAAGACCCAGTACTTC.

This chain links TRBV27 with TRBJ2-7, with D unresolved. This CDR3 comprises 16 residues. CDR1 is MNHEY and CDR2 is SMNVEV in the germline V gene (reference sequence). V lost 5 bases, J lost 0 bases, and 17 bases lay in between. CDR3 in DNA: TGTGCCAGCAGTGCCTCGGGTTCCAAATACTCCTACGAGCAGTACTTC. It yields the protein CASSASGSKYSYEQYF.

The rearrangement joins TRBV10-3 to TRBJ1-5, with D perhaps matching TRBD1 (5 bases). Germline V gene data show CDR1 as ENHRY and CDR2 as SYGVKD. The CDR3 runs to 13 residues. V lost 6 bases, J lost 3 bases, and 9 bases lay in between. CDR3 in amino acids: CAISRDYNQPQHF. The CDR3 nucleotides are TGTGCCATCAGCAGGGACTACAATCAGCCCCAGCATTTT.

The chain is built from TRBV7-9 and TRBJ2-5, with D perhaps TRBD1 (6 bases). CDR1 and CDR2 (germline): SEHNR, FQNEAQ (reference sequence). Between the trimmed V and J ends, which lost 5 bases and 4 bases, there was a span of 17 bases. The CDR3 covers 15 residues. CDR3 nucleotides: TGTGCCAGCAGCCCTGGGGGCAGGGTTGGAGAGACCCAGTACTTC. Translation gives CASSPGGRVGETQYF.

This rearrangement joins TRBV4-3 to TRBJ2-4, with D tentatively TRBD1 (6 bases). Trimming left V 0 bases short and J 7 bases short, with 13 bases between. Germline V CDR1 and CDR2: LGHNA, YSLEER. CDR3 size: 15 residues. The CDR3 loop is CASSQDKAGANIQYF. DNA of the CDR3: TGCGCCAGCAGCCAAGATAAGGCAGGGGCTAACATTCAGTACTTC.

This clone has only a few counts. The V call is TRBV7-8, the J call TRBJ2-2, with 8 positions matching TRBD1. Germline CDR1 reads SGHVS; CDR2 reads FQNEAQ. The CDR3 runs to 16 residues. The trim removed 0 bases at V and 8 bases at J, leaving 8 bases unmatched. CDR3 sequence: CASSLARGQGAGELFF. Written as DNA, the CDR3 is TGTGCCAGCAGCTTAGCGCGAGGGCAGGGGGCGGGGGAGCTGTTTTTT.

CDR3 region: CASSFSGGRADTQYF. The CDR3 coding sequence is TGTGCCAGCAGCTTTAGCGGGGGTCGCGCAGATACGCAGTATTTT. This chain uses TRBV5-4 with TRBJ2-3; TRBD2 matches at 9 bases. Germline lookup yields CDR1 SGHNT and CDR2 YYREEE (reference sequence). There are 15 residues in the CDR3. J gave up 4 bases and V 2 bases, and 5 bases lay outside the gene matches.

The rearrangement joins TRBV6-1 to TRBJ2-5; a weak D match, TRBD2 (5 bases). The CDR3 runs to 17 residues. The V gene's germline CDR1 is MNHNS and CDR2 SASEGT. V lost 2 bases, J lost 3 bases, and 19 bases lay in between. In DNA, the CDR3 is TGTGCCAGCAGTGAAAGGGTGGGTTTCGGGGTCGAAGAGACCCAGTACTTC. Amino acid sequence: CASSERVGFGVEETQYF.

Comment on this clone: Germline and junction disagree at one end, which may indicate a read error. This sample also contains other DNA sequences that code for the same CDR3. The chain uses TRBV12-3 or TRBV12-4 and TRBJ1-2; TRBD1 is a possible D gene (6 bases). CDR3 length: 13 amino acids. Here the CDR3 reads CASGLQGIYGYTF. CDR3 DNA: TGTGCCAGCGGCCTCCAGGGGATCTATGGTTACACCTTC.

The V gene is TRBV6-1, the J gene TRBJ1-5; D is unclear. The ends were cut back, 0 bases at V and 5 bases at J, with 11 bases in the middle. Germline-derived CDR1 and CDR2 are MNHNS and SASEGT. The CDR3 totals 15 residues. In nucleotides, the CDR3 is TGTGCCAGCAGTGAAGCGCCAGGACTGTATCAGCCCCAGCATTTT. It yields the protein CASSEAPGLYQPQHF.